This TCR beta chain was identified during a study of control samples from healthy donors and cancer patients (dated by TCRdb to 2020 to 2022). Trimming removed 7 bases from V and 4 bases from J, leaving 16 bases between the germline ends. Per the germline V gene, SNHLY is the CDR1 and FYNNEI is the CDR2. Inclusive of the bounding cysteine and phenylalanine, the CDR3 is 14 residues long. Only the CDR3 part of the read is kept: 42 bases, read in frame from the first base. The protocol used for the library was the immunoSEQ multiplex PCR assay. TCRdb took this table from immuneACCESS and kept in-frame rearrangements with V and J called. Such tables lack part of the clones; where checked against another copy, unresolved V genes explain under half of the gap, and the rest is unexplained. The sample records about 80,000 clones, approximately 82% of which are singletons. The top ten clonotypes cover 9.5% to 13% of the sample.

Comment on this clone: No antigen is known for it. No clone much larger than this one lies a single base away; base qualities are absent.

Sequencing input: PBMCs. The chain is encoded by TRBV2 joined to TRBJ1-1; the D region possibly corresponds to TRBD1 (6 bases align). The origin of this receptor is a man aged 60 to 75 with head and neck cancer. The nucleotides read TGTGCCAGCATTCCTCGAGGGGGTGGCACTGAAGCTTTCTTT. The resulting protein is CASIPRGGGTEAFF.